The 3 T cell receptor beta chains listed next were all sequenced from one sample in a study of blood T cell repertoires in COVID-19. The method was immunoSEQ multiplex PCR; TCRdb's version includes in-frame clones alone and lacks a portion of them. The table shows hundreds of thousands of clones, with 89% occurring only once. The sample consisted of PBMCs or T cells enriched from blood (not recorded which). These receptors were obtained from a woman aged 40-49 years who had recovered from COVID-19.

This clone showed up just once. The V call is TRBV5-1, the J call TRBJ2-2; 13 bases agree with TRBD2. J was trimmed by 7 bases and V by 4 bases; bases with no gene match: 4. The CDR3 sequence is 15 residues long. Per the germline V gene, CDR1 is SGHRS and CDR2 is YFSETQ. Here the CDR3 reads CASSGLAGENGELFF. CDR3 DNA sequence: TGCGCCAGCAGCGGACTAGCGGGAGAGAACGGGGAGCTGTTTTTT.

The chain carries TRBV4-3 and TRBJ2-7; tentative D call: TRBD1 (6 bases). CDR1 LGHNA and CDR2 YSLEER come from the germline V gene. The CDR3 loop spans 16 amino acids. V was cut by 0 bases and J by 0 bases, with 12 bases left in between. The CDR3 DNA reads as TGCGCCAGCAGCCAAGACCCAGGGGCCAGCTCCTACGAGCAGTACTTC. This translates into CASSQDPGASSYEQYF.

This chain joins TRBV30 and TRBJ1-1; D remains unclear. Germline assignment: CDR1 GTSNPN and CDR2 SVGIG (reference sequence). The CDR3 is 15 residues long. V was clipped by 3 bases and J by 5 bases, with 19 bases between them. The CDR3 nucleotides are TGTGCCTGGAGCCAACCAAGGAGGGCAGGTACTGAAGCTTTCTTT. Its translation: CAWSQPRRAGTEAFF. Supplemented by reference TRBV30 and TRBJ1-1, the full variable domain reads SQTIHQWPATLVQPVGSPLSLECTVEGTSNPNLYWYRQAAGRGLQLLFYSVGIGQISSEVPQNLSASRPQDRQFILSSKKLLLSDSGFYLCAWSQPRRAGTEAFFGQGTRLTVV.